The entry below gives a single TCR beta chain sequence along with its context. Its cognate antigen is unknown. This sample stems from a study of PD-1 blockade in classical Hodgkin lymphoma. Study overall: Patients in the cohort were put on intravenous nivolumab, 3 mg/kg every 2 weeks. Whole-study results and caveats: Patients newly diagnosed and complete responders had comparable baseline diversity. Patients excluded were those beginning nivolumab under 1 year after ASCT.

Each patient's relapse followed autologous stem cell transplantation, and brentuximab vedotin exposure varied. The CDR3 consists of 13 residues. V was pared by 4 bases and J by 2 bases, with 8 bases between. The germline CDR1 and CDR2 sequences are MNHNS and SASEGT. The method was immunoSEQ multiplex PCR; TCRdb's version includes in-frame clones alone and lacks a portion of them. The table lists tens of thousands of clones, nearly 90% of them singletons. The origin of this receptor is a human donor with classical Hodgkin lymphoma. Sequencing was performed on peripheral blood mononuclear cells (PBMCs), taken before the second cycle of nivolumab. This sequence joins TRBV6-1 and TRBJ1-2, with a weak D call TRBD1 (5 bases). For the CDR3, the DNA is TGTGCCAGCAGTGTACAGGCAAACTATGGCTACACCTTC. Amino acids: CASSVQANYGYTF.